This TCR beta chain was retrieved from a study of blood T cell repertoires in COVID-19 (dated by TCRdb to 2020 to 2022). In the study overall: Collaborator samples came from the United States, Italy and Spain and covered acute and convalescent phases of COVID-19. The prospective study material was composed of cDNA or gDNA derived from T cells, B-cell-depleted T cells, or PBMCs. Subjects who had been exposed to COVID-19, were actively infected with it, or had recovered from it provided the deeply sampled blood TCRbeta repertoires that made up the dataset. The repertoires were made available in a free public database intended to serve as a resource for research on the immune response to SARS-CoV-2. Samples were obtained from the ongoing ImmuneRACE study (first 160 participants) and from about 1,300 subjects provided by 6 global collaborators. Sample metadata almost always included a de-identified subject ID, COVID-19 status, age in years and sex. Where HLA class I and class II types were available, the types were taken from metadata supplied by the sample provider, not from assay-based typing. What the authors observed across the whole study: Clinical and demographic metadata were provided uncurated, with the amount varying by source and participant.

A second Seattle source provided samples from volunteer blood donors who had recovered from COVID-19. Whole blood was collected in K2EDTA tubes by collaborating institutions according to the institutions' own protocols. Collaborator samples were shipped for TCRbeta analysis as frozen whole blood, isolated PBMCs, or DNA extracted from either sample type. The immunoSEQ Assay, a bias-controlled multiplex PCR, was used to amplify TCRbeta CDR3 regions from genomic DNA. Per the source publication's procedure: The number of nucleated cells in each sample was estimated from the amplification of reference gene primers within the assay. To quantify the absolute abundance of each unique TCRbeta CDR3 rearrangement, sequence reads were collapsed and filtered. For each sample, productive Simpson clonality was calculated by taking the square root of Simpson's diversity index across productive rearrangements. Sourced from immuneACCESS, this table was stored by TCRdb with only in-frame sequences that have V and J called. A share of the clones is absent; for the studies checked, an unresolved V gene accounts for under half, and the remainder has no known explanation. V, J and clone size reflect that table, while D and trimming were determined from the DNA. The sample data list about 300,000 clones, and 88% of these were observed just once. The ten top clones hold just under 7% of the sample.

Comment on this clone: Its antigen is still unknown. No much larger clone exists at a distance of one base, and base qualities are not known.

Cut back by 5 bases and 4 bases, the V and J ends lie 7 bases apart. According to the germline V gene, CDR1 reads SGHAT and CDR2 reads FQNNGV. The CDR3 sequence holds 12 residues, the cysteine and phenylalanine included. Left in the record is the CDR3 DNA by itself, 36 bases read in frame from the first base. The V gene is TRBV11-2 and the J gene is TRBJ2-3, with an unclear D gene assignment. The specimen sequenced was peripheral blood. The source of this sequence is a woman aged 25-40 years who had recovered from COVID-19. The CDR3 protein: CASSLRSDTQYF. The DNA reads TGTGCCAGCAGCCTCAGATCAGATACGCAGTATTTT.